This T cell receptor (beta chain) originates from a study of T cell repertoires in cytomegalovirus infection (dated by TCRdb to the late 2010s). Study-wide context: The peptide stimulations were aimed at well-studied HLA-B-restricted epitopes as well as recently identified HLA-C-restricted CMV epitopes, whose presentation resists viral immunomodulation. Donor HLA type was relevant to the analysis, as public TCR beta signatures indicated carriage of CMV infection together with the matching HLA type.

Instrument used: Illumina HiSeq 1500. Starting from the raw public reads, TCRdb applied fastp trimming at Q25, assembled clones with MiXCR and retained in-frame beta chains. Each entry merges the rows of one CDR3 protein and shows their most common DNA and genes. Here the sample has nearly 700,000 distinct CDR3 sequences; around 31% occur a single time. The ten largest account for around a sixth of the sample. The treatment or condition label here, explained by the study, means: in vitro stimulation with specific CMV peptide epitopes to enrich CMV-specific T cells. This clonotype has only a few counts. No cognate antigen has been identified for it. No base qualities exist here, and no much larger clone lies one base off it. General findings and caveats noted by the study authors: The ex vivo response was dominated by HLA-C-restricted CMV-specific TCR beta clonotypes, which also provided the single most frequent clonotype in two of eight donors. Carriers of CMV infection plus the relevant HLA type were discriminated by the cumulative frequency of public TCR beta family members in the study cohort and in an independent roughly 320-donor cohort.

Including cysteine and phenylalanine, the CDR3 has 13 amino acids. The only DNA kept is the CDR3, 39 bases in frame from the first base. V loses 3 bases, J loses 6 bases, and the germline ends lie 9 bases apart. The specimen was cultured PBMCs, collected from culture after CMV antigen stimulation. Rearrangement joined TRBV12-3 or TRBV12-4 to TRBJ2-1, with a weak D call of TRBD2 (6 bases match). The receptor was derived from a human donor in good health (CMV status not recorded). Some clones in this sample may be carry-over from other donors' samples. The CDR3 protein sequence reads: CASSFQEGNEQFF. The nucleotides are TGTGCCAGCAGTTTTCAGGAGGGCAATGAGCAGTTCTTC.